This TCR beta chain was sequenced during a study of blood T cell repertoires in COVID-19. The wider study: Italy, Spain and the United States were the sources of the convalescent and acute COVID-19 samples.

Germline CDR1 SGHTA, CDR2 FQGNSA. Trimming cost V 1 base and J 2 bases; bases outside gene matches: 7. The CDR3 has 16 amino acids. Original data processing: For nucleated cells, counts were estimated from reference gene primer amplification. The data were produced by immunoSEQ multiplex PCR, yet TCRdb's version contains in-frame clones alone and is incomplete. V and J calls and clone size follow that table, whereas D and trimming were derived from the DNA. In the table there are about 200,000 clones, roughly 88% of which are singletons. This TCR came from a woman aged 40 to 50 who had recovered from COVID-19. The sample taken for sequencing was peripheral blood. The chain recombines TRBV7-2 with TRBJ2-7; 8 bases fit TRBD2. The CDR3 spells CASSLVASGSPYEQYF. In DNA, the CDR3 is TGTGCCAGCAGCTTAGTGGCTAGCGGGTCCCCCTACGAGCAGTACTTC.